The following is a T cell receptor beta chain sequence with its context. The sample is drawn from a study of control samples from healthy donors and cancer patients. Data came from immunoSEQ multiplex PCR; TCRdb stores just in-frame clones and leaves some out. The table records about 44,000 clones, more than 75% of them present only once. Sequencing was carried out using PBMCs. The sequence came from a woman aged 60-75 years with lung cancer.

CDR3 loop: CASAFGTGELFF. The CDR3 nucleotides are TGTGCCAGCGCGTTTGGTACCGGGGAGCTGTTTTTT. This chain uses TRBV6-6 with TRBJ2-2; no reliable D call. The V gene's germline CDR1 is MNHNY and CDR2 SVGAGI (reference sequence). The germline V and J ends were trimmed by 8 bases and 5 bases, with 9 bases remaining between them. This CDR3 contains 12 residues.